A single sample is the source of the 25 T cell receptor beta chains below, sequenced in a study of response to subunit inactivated influenza vaccine. TCRdb re-derived calls from the RT-PCR reads in MiXCR, one entry per CDR3 protein. In the table there are 150,000 to 200,000 distinct CDR3 sequences, about a tenth of which are singletons. Here the sequenced sample was non-naive T cells sorted from PBMCs, taken roughly 46 days after vaccination. These receptors came from a man aged 50-60 years who received an inactivated influenza vaccine.

Concerning this clonotype itself: The junction and the germline gene differ at one end; a read error may be behind it. The V gene is TRBV12-3 or TRBV12-4, the J gene TRBJ1-4, with 7 positions matching TRBD1. The CDR3 is made up of 16 amino acids. In DNA, the CDR3 is TGTGCCGGCAGTTTAGGAGGAGGGGGCGCGGGTGAAAAACTGTTTTTT. Residues: CAGSLGGGGAGEKLFF.

This clonotype was counted many times. CDR3 DNA: TGTGCCAGCAGCCAAAACCGGCAGGGCAGATCAGCTTTCTTT. Translated, it gives CASSQNRQGRSAFF. The V call is TRBV3-1, the J call TRBJ1-1, with D possibly being TRBD1 (5 bases). Trimming took 2 bases from V and 10 from J, leaving 17 bases between them. The CDR3 covers 14 residues. Germline assignment: CDR1 LGHDT and CDR2 YNNKEL (reference sequence).

In this sample, this clonotype turned up a few times. The chain is built from TRBV28 and TRBJ1-1; no firm D call. Germline lookup yields CDR1 MDHEN and CDR2 SYDVKM. The CDR3 contains 14 residues. The V end was cut by 3 bases, the J end by 3 bases, with 11 bases between. The CDR3 is CASSLRPTYTEAFF. The CDR3 DNA sequence: TGTGCCAGCAGTTTGAGGCCGACTTACACTGAAGCTTTCTTT. The full variable domain, with the rest looked up from reference TRBV28 and TRBJ1-1, is DVKVTQSSRYLVKRTGEKVFLECVQDMDHENMFWYRQDPGLGLRLIYFSYDVKMKEKGDIPEGYSVSREKKERFSLILESASTNQTSMYLCASSLRPTYTEAFFGQGTRLTVV.

This clonotype was found a few times. The rearrangement uses TRBV7-2 and TRBJ2-7, with D hard to call. CDR1 is SGHTA, CDR2 FQGNSA, per germline. The V gene lost 6 bases and the J gene lost 6 bases, with 12 bases spanning the gap. CDR3 length: 12 amino acids. CDR3 nucleotides: TGTGCCAGCAGTCGCGAGATTGGCGAGCAGTACTTC. Translated, it gives CASSREIGEQYF.

Many counts were recorded for this clonotype. J is TRBJ2-5 and V is TRBV24-1, with 14 bases identical to TRBD2. The germline gives CDR1 KGHDR, CDR2 SFDVKD. Trimming at V came to 3 bases and at J to 5 bases, leaving 7 bases not matched to a gene. The length of the CDR3 is 17 residues. The CDR3 sequence is CATSDSGRTSGRETQYF. The CDR3 DNA reads as TGTGCCACCAGTGATAGTGGGCGGACTAGCGGGAGGGAGACCCAGTACTTC.

The chain joins TRBV5-4 to TRBJ2-3; D possibly corresponds to TRBD2 (6 bases). Germline V gene data show CDR1 as SGHNT and CDR2 as YYREEE (reference sequence). V was clipped by 1 base and J by 1 base, with 19 bases between them. The CDR3 runs to 18 residues. The CDR3 nucleotides read TGTGCCAGCAGCTTGACCATTCGGACTATCCGCGGCACAGATACGCAGTATTTT. Its translation: CASSLTIRTIRGTDTQYF.

This rearrangement joins TRBV24-1 to TRBJ2-1, with D tentatively TRBD2 (5 bases). Germline CDR1 is KGHDR and CDR2 is SFDVKD. V was pared by 4 bases and J by 0 bases, with 12 bases between. This CDR3 has 16 amino acids. The CDR3 DNA is TGTGCCACCAGTGACCCTTTCGGGGACTCCTACAATGAGCAGTTCTTC. Amino acid sequence: CATSDPFGDSYNEQFF.

This clonotype was counted ten times or more. CDR3 bases: TGCGCCAGCAGCCCAGGGCGGGGGTCGGACACTGAAGCTTTCTTT. Amino acid sequence: CASSPGRGSDTEAFF. The rearrangement uses TRBV5-1 and TRBJ1-1, with TRBD1 as a possible D gene (5 bases). Germline values: CDR1 SGHRS, CDR2 YFSETQ. V lost 4 bases and J 3 bases, leaving 16 bases between the germline ends. This CDR3 contains 15 residues.

This clonotype was detected many times. The chain couples TRBV10-3 to TRBJ2-1; 16 nucleotides align to TRBD2. V lost 4 bases, J lost 0 bases, and 12 bases stayed unmatched. Germline V gene sequence: CDR1 ENHRY, CDR2 SYGVKD. This CDR3 region has 21 residues. CDR3 sequence: CAISGLGTGLAGGLSYNEQFF. The CDR3 coding sequence is TGTGCCATCAGTGGTCTTGGGACGGGACTAGCGGGGGGGCTCTCCTACAATGAGCAGTTCTTC.

This clonotype was picked up many times. The V gene is TRBV20-1, the J gene TRBJ1-2; D is ambiguous. CDR3 size: 14 residues. CDR1 is DFQATT, CDR2 SNEGSKA, per germline (reference sequence). V lost 4 bases to trimming and J lost 2 bases, with 14 bases between them. The CDR3 loop is CSATQGHSNYGYTF. CDR3 bases: TGCAGTGCTACTCAAGGGCATAGCAACTATGGCTACACCTTC.

This clonotype was seen only a few times. This sequence joins TRBV28 and TRBJ1-4; D unclear. The length of the CDR3 is 14 residues. V was shortened by 7 bases and J by 4 bases, with 13 bases between the two germline ends. From germline, CDR1 is MDHEN and CDR2 SYDVKM. The CDR3, as DNA: TGTGCCAGCAACCAACAGCAGTTTAATGAAAAACTGTTTTTT. Its protein product is CASNQQQFNEKLFF.

This clonotype was picked up many times. The chain joins TRBV7-9 to TRBJ2-1; weak D call: TRBD2 (5 bases). This CDR3 spans 14 amino acids. CDR1 and CDR2 (germline): SEHNR, FQNEAQ (reference sequence). V dropped 2 bases and J dropped 1 base, with 6 bases sitting between them. The CDR3, as DNA: TGTGCCAGCAGCTTATCGGGGTCCTACAATGAGCAGTTCTTC. Residues: CASSLSGSYNEQFF.

The chain couples TRBV20-1 to TRBJ2-3; D gene uncertain. Trimming stripped 1 base from V and 2 bases from J, with 13 bases between. CDR3 size: 15 residues. Germline CDR1 is DFQATT and CDR2 is SNEGSKA (reference sequence). The CDR3 bases are TGCAGTGCTAGAGTTATGGGCCGCAACACAGATACGCAGTATTTT. Its translation: CSARVMGRNTDTQYF.

V is TRBV10-2 and J is TRBJ2-3, with D unclear. CDR3 size: 13 residues. Germline CDR1 WSHSY, CDR2 SAAADI. The ends were cut back, 6 bases at V and 2 bases at J, with 9 bases in the middle. The CDR3 is CASRAQNTDTQYF. As DNA, the CDR3 is TGCGCCAGCAGGGCGCAAAACACAGATACGCAGTATTTT.

This clonotype was seen a handful of times. This sequence joins TRBV20-1 and TRBJ2-3; D is unclear. The length of the CDR3 is 15 residues. The V end lost 1 base, the J end lost 1 base, and 12 bases lay between the germline ends. The germline CDR1 and CDR2 sequences are DFQATT and SNEGSKA (reference sequence). CDR3 coding DNA: TGCAGTGCTAGAGGGACCCTAATCGGCACAGATACGCAGTATTTT. Its protein is CSARGTLIGTDTQYF.

This clonotype has a count of ten or more. This sequence joins TRBV5-1 and TRBJ2-7; the D call may be TRBD1 or TRBD2 (5 bases each). Trimming pared 0 bases from V and 3 bases from J, leaving 13 bases between. Germline assignment: CDR1 SGHRS and CDR2 YFSETQ. The CDR3 length is 15 residues. The CDR3 is CASSLAGPTGYEQYF. The CDR3 DNA is TGCGCCAGCAGCTTGGCGGGACCAACAGGCTACGAGCAGTACTTC.

This clonotype has at least ten counts. The chain uses TRBV6-2 or TRBV6-3 and TRBJ2-1, with 14 bases matching TRBD2. This CDR3 comprises 15 residues. The trim removed 6 bases at V and 11 bases at J, leaving 9 bases unmatched. CDR1 is MNHEY, CDR2 SVGEGT, per germline. The CDR3 DNA reads as TGTGCCAGCAGCACCTGGACTAGCGGGGGGTCCCAGCAGTTCTTC. Its protein is CASSTWTSGGSQQFF.

This clonotype was seen ten or more times. V usage is TRBV5-1 and J usage is TRBJ2-1; 14 bases fit TRBD2. V shed 4 bases and J 6 bases; nucleotides not matched to a gene: 15. The germline CDR1 and CDR2 sequences are SGHRS and YFSETQ. This CDR3 is built from 19 residues. CDR3 coding DNA: TGCGCCAGCAGCCCGATATACTCAGGGACTAGCGGGAGTGGCAATGAGCAGTTCTTC. This translates into CASSPIYSGTSGSGNEQFF.

V is TRBV7-8 and J is TRBJ2-7, with 9 positions matching TRBD1. The CDR3 totals 15 residues. The J segment lost 3 bases and the V segment lost 5 bases, leaving 8 bases of the junction unmatched. The germline V gene encodes CDR1 SGHVS and CDR2 FQNEAQ. The CDR3 region is CASSPRGQGNYEQYF. The DNA of the CDR3 is TGTGCCAGCAGCCCGCGGGGACAGGGCAACTACGAGCAGTACTTC. Filled out from reference TRBV7-8 and TRBJ2-7, the complete variable domain reads GAGVSQSPRYKVAKRGQDVALRCDPISGHVSLFWYQQALGQGPEFLTYFQNEAQLDKSGLPSDRFFAERPEGSVSTLKIQRTQQEDSAVYLCASSPRGQGNYEQYFGPGTRLTVT.

This clonotype was picked up many times. The chain carries TRBV29-1 and TRBJ2-1, with TRBD1 matching 9 bases. Germline assignment: CDR1 SQVTM and CDR2 ANQGSEA. CDR3 size: 14 residues. After removal of 4 bases from V and 8 bases from J, the junction contained 9 bases not matched to a gene. CDR3 protein: CSVGPGQGTHEQFF. The CDR3 bases are TGCAGCGTTGGACCGGGACAGGGCACCCATGAGCAGTTCTTC.

This clonotype appeared many times. The chain combines TRBV20-1 with TRBJ2-5; 11 bases are shared with TRBD2. Germline CDR1 is DFQATT and CDR2 is SNEGSKA (reference sequence). This CDR3 spans 15 amino acids. The ends lost 5 bases at V and 3 bases at J; junction bases unmatched: 8. DNA of the CDR3: TGCAGTGCTCTCGGGACTAGCGGATTTAAAGAGACCCAGTACTTC. Residues: CSALGTSGFKETQYF.

The chain employs TRBV12-3 or TRBV12-4 and TRBJ1-5; 7 bases fit TRBD1. V shed 2 bases, J shed 4 bases, and the junction held 8 bases outside the gene matches. The CDR3 length is 16 residues. The CDR3 DNA sequence: TGTGCCAGCAGTTTATCAGGGGGTAGAGGGAATCAGCCCCAGCATTTT. Translation: CASSLSGGRGNQPQHF.

This clonotype was counted a few times. J is TRBJ2-5 and V is TRBV7-6, with a weak D call TRBD2 (6 bases). The germline V gene has CDR1 SGHVS and CDR2 FNYEAQ. V lost 5 bases and J lost 5, with 12 bases in between. The CDR3 has 13 amino acids. CDR3 sequence reads: CASSRDFRETQYF. CDR3 bases: TGTGCCAGCAGCCGGGACTTTAGGGAGACCCAGTACTTC.

This clonotype was seen a few times. The chain joins TRBV18 to TRBJ1-3, with 8 bases fitting TRBD1. The ends lost 8 bases at V and 0 bases at J; junction bases unmatched: 9. This CDR3 has 16 amino acids. Germline V lookup: CDR1 KGHSH, CDR2 LQKENI. Here the CDR3 DNA reads TGTGCCAGCCACGGACAGGGACGAAGCTCTGGAAACACCATATATTTT. Translated: CASHGQGRSSGNTIYF.

This clonotype has only a few counts. The chain couples TRBV5-1 to TRBJ2-1; 7 nucleotides line up with TRBD1. The trim removed 2 bases at V and 1 base at J, leaving 3 bases unmatched. This CDR3 spans 15 amino acids. From germline, CDR1 is SGHRS and CDR2 YFSETQ. DNA of the CDR3: TGCGCCAGCAGCTTCCGGGACAGTTCCTACAATGAGCAGTTCTTC. Translated, it gives CASSFRDSSYNEQFF.